Below, 7 T cell receptor beta chains from the same sample are listed, as sequenced in a study of T-cell reconstitution after alpha-beta-depleted transplantation in children. Unique molecular identifiers were built into the TCRbeta library. TCRdb called the PCR reads again in MiXCR, with one record for every CDR3 protein. Found here are 70,000 to 95,000 distinct CDR3 sequences, less than 15% of them singletons; the top ten hold about 15%. The sample in question was PBMCs from the stem cell graft donor, obtained from the stem cell graft. These receptors all stem from a human donor who donated a stem cell graft to a child with inherited bone marrow failure.

This clonotype was counted only a few times. The J gene is TRBJ2-5, the V gene TRBV24-1; 7 bases fit TRBD1. The CDR3 covers 15 residues. Germline V gene lookup returns CDR1 KGHDR and CDR2 SFDVKD. The V segment lost 4 bases and the J segment 1 base; nucleotides outside the gene matches: 5. The CDR3 DNA reads as TGTGCCACCAGTGACCCCAGACAGGGCCAAGAGACCCAGTACTTC. Translating it yields CATSDPRQGQETQYF.

This clonotype has at least ten counts. The V gene is TRBV12-5, the J gene TRBJ2-5; D gene ambiguous. The V end lost 1 base, the J end lost 5 bases, and 5 bases lay between the germline ends. Per the germline V gene, CDR1 is LGHNT and CDR2 is FRNRAP. The CDR3 spans 12 residues. CDR3 in DNA: TGTGCTAGTGGTTTGGGTCACGAGACCCAGTACTTC. The encoded protein is CASGLGHETQYF.

At least ten counts were recorded for this clonotype. V and J are TRBV9 and TRBJ1-1; D is unresolved. The CDR3 spans 13 residues. Germline V gene lookup returns CDR1 SGDLS and CDR2 YYNGEE. Trimming cost V 5 bases and J 0 bases, with 8 bases left between them. CDR3 sequence (DNA): TGTGCCAGCAGGGGTGGGATGAACACTGAAGCTTTCTTT. This codes for CASRGGMNTEAFF.

This clonotype was detected once. Here the CDR3 DNA reads TGTGCCAGCAGCACCTCCGGGACAGGGGGTTTCACAGATACGCAGTATTTT. Translation gives CASSTSGTGGFTDTQYF. The chain has TRBV9 and TRBJ2-3; TRBD1 matches at 11 bases. The CDR3 loop spans 17 amino acids. The J segment lost 2 bases and the V segment lost 4 bases, leaving 9 bases of the junction unmatched. Germline V gene lookup returns CDR1 SGDLS and CDR2 YYNGEE.

Only a few counts were recorded for this clonotype. The chain combines TRBV7-9 with TRBJ2-1; D unresolved. V lost 4 bases to trimming and J lost 7 bases, with 5 bases between them. This CDR3 is built from 11 residues. Germline V gives CDR1 SEHNR, CDR2 FQNEAQ (reference sequence). CDR3 loop: CASSYLNEQFF. The CDR3 coding sequence is TGTGCCAGCAGCTATTTGAATGAGCAGTTCTTC.

This clonotype was seen ten or more times. This sequence joins TRBV7-2 and TRBJ1-1; 7 nucleotides line up with TRBD1. Germline CDR1 reads SGHTA; CDR2 reads FQGNSA. This CDR3 contains 14 residues. The trim removed 5 bases at V and 5 bases at J, leaving 8 bases unmatched. CDR3 region: CASSTTGRVTEAFF. Here the CDR3 DNA reads TGTGCCAGCAGCACGACAGGGCGGGTGACTGAAGCTTTCTTT.

This clonotype was counted many times. The rearrangement links TRBV12-3 or TRBV12-4 to TRBJ2-3; no clear D. This CDR3 region has 11 residues. Trimming cost V 6 bases and J 3 bases, with 4 bases left between them. The CDR3 coding sequence is TGTGCCAGCAGCCCGACAGATACGCAGTATTTT. Its translation: CASSPTDTQYF.